This TCR beta chain appears in the sequencing data of a study of cytomegalovirus exposure and HLA in healthy donors. Across the study: Later analysis reported that the approximately 130 validation repertoires shared the platform of the 600 to 750 first-cohort repertoires. Study results and limitations: Through in vitro validation, three CMV-associated chains were shown to be specific for CMV antigens.

From the approximately 120-subject validation cohort, which was separate from the roughly 700-subject first cohort, the donors were drawn. CDR3 size: 19 residues. V lost 5 bases and J lost 6; bases outside the gene matches: 20. Germline V gene lookup returns CDR1 SGHTA and CDR2 FQGNSA. Using immunoSEQ multiplex PCR, the repertoire was profiled, and TCRdb retains in-frame clones only, with some absent. The data hold under 200,000 clones, with about 89% observed a single time. A remark on this clone: Its antigen is as yet unknown.

The chain is built from TRBV7-2 and TRBJ2-7, with TRBD2 identical over 12 bases. The TCR sequence derives from a woman between 18 and 29 years old in good health and CMV-seropositive. Sequenced input: PBMCs. CDR3 amino acids: CASSPPVNLTSGRSGEQYF. Written as DNA, the CDR3 is TGTGCCAGCAGCCCCCCCGTAAATTTGACTAGCGGGAGATCCGGCGAGCAGTACTTC.